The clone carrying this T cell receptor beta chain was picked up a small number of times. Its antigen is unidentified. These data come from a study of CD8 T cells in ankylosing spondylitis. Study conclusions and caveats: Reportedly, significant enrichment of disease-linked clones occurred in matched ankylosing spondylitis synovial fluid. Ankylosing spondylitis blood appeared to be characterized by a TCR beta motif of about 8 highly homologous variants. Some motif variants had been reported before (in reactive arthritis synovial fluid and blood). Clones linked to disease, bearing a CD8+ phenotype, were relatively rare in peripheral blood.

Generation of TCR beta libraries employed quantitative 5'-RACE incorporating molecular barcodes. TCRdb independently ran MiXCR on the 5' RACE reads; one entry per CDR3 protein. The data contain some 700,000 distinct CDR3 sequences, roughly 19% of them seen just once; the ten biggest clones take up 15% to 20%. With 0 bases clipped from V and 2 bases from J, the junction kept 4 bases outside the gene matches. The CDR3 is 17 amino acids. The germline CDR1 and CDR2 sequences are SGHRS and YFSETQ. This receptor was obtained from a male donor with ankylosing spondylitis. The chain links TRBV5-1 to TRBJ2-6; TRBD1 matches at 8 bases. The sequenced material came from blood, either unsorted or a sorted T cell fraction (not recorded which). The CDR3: CASSLGQGIPGANVLTF. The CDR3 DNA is TGCGCCAGCAGCTTGGGACAGGGGATCCCTGGGGCCAACGTCCTGACTTTC.